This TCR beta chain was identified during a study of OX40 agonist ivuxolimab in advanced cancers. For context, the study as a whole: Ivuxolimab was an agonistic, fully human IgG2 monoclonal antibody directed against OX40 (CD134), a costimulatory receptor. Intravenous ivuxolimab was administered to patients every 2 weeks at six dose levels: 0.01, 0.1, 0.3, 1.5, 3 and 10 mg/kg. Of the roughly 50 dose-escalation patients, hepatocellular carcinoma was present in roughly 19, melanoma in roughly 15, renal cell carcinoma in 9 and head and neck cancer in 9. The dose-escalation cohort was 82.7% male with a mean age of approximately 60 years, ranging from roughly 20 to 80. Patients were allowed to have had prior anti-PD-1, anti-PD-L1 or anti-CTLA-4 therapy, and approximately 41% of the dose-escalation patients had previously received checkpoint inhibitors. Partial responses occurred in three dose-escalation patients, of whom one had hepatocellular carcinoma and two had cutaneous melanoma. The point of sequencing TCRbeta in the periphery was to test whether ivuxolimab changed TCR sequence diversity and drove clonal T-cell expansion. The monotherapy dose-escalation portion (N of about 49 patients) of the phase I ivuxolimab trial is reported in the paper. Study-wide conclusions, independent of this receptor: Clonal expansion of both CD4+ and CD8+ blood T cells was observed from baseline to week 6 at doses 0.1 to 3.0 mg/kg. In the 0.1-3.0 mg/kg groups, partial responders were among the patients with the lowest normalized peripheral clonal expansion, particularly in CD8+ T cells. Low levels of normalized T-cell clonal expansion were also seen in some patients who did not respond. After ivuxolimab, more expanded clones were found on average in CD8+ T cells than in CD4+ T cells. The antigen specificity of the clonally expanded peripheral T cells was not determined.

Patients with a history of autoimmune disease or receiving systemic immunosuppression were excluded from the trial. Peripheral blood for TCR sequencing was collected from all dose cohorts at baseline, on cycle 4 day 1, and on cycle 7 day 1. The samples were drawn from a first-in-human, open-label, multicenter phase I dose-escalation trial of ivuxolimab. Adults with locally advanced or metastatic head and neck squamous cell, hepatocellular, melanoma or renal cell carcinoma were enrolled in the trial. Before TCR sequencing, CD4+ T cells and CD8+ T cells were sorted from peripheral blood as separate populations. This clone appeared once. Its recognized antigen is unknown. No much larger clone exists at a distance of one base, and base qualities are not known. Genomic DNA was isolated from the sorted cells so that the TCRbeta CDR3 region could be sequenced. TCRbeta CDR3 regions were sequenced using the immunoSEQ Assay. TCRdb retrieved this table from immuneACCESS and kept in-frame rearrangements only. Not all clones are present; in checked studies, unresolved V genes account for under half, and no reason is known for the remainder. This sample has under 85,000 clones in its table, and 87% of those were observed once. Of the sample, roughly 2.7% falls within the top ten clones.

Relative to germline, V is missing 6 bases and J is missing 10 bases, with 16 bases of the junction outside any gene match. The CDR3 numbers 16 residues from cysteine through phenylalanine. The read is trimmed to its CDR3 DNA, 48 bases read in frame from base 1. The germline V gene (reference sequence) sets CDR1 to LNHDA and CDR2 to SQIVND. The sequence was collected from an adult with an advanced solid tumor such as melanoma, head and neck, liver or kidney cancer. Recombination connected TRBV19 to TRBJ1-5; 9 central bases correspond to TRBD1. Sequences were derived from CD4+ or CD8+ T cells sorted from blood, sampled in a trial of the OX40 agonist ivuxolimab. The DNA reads TGTGCCAGTAGCCCCGCCGGGACAGGGCGGGGGATACCCCAGCATTTT. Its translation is CASSPAGTGRGIPQHF.